These 24 T cell receptor beta chains originate from one sample sequenced in a study of blood T cell repertoires in COVID-19. Clones were read by immunoSEQ multiplex PCR, and TCRdb kept only the in-frame ones, dropping some. The data contain under 200,000 clones, 86% of them seen just once; the ten biggest clones take up approximately 4%. Sequenced: peripheral blood. The receptors were sampled from a woman in her seventies with acute or convalescent COVID-19.

This clone has more than one count but fewer than ten. Other DNA sequences in the sample encode the same CDR3. The rearrangement uses TRBV12-3 or TRBV12-4 and TRBJ1-5; 8 bases agree with TRBD1. The CDR3 has 13 amino acids. Trimming took 6 bases from V and 4 from J; bases not matched to a gene: 2. The CDR3 nucleotides read TGTGCCAGCAGAGACAGGGGAAATCAGCCCCAGCATTTT. Protein product: CASRDRGNQPQHF.

V usage is TRBV2 and J usage is TRBJ2-1, with no clear D. V was shortened by 2 bases and J by 6 bases, with 8 bases between the two germline ends. This CDR3 spans 13 amino acids. Germline lookup yields CDR1 SNHLY and CDR2 FYNNEI. The CDR3, as DNA: TGTGCCAGCAGTGAACTATCGGTCAATGAGCAGTTCTTC. As protein: CASSELSVNEQFF.

This clone was seen a single time. The chain links TRBV29-1 to TRBJ2-3; 11 nucleotides match TRBD2. Looked up from germline, CDR1 is SQVTM and CDR2 is ANQGSEA. The CDR3 contains 15 residues. V lost 5 bases to trimming and J lost 1 base; unmatched junction nucleotides: 5. The CDR3 spells CSVSSGGARTDTQYF. In DNA, the CDR3 is TGCAGCGTTAGTAGCGGGGGGGCTCGCACAGATACGCAGTATTTT.

This rearrangement joins TRBV18 to TRBJ1-3; 10 positions agree with TRBD1. This CDR3 contains 17 residues. Germline V gene sequence: CDR1 KGHSH, CDR2 LQKENI. J was trimmed by 0 bases and V by 5 bases; bases with no gene match: 7. The DNA of the CDR3 is TGTGCCAGCTCAGAAACGGGACAGGGGATCTCTGGAAACACCATATATTTT. It encodes CASSETGQGISGNTIYF.

The genes are TRBV6-5 and TRBJ1-2, with 8 positions matching TRBD1. With V trimmed by 6 bases and J by 7 bases, 7 bases remained unmatched. Germline lookup yields CDR1 MNHEY and CDR2 SVGAGI. The CDR3 is 13 amino acids. CDR3 nucleotide sequence: TGTGCCAGCAGACCTACAGGGGGAGGTGGCTACACCTTC. It specifies CASRPTGGGGYTF.

The chain carries TRBV2 and TRBJ1-2; 7 nucleotides line up with TRBD1. J was trimmed by 4 bases and V by 6 bases; bases with no gene match: 5. This CDR3 has 13 residues. The germline V gene encodes CDR1 SNHLY and CDR2 FYNNEI. The CDR3 loop reads CASRGDSPYGYTF. In nucleotides, the CDR3 is TGTGCCAGCAGAGGGGACAGCCCCTATGGCTACACCTTC.

The chain employs TRBV28 and TRBJ2-1, with unresolved D. Trimming cost V 6 bases and J 6 bases, with 21 bases left between them. The CDR3 extends over 16 amino acids. Germline CDR1 is MDHEN and CDR2 is SYDVKM. The CDR3 bases are TGTGCCAGCAGCCTCCGGAGAACTGTTAGTCCCAATGAGCAGTTCTTC. This translates into CASSLRRTVSPNEQFF. The variable domain in full, with the rest retrieved from reference TRBV28 and TRBJ2-1, is DVKVTQSSRYLVKRTGEKVFLECVQDMDHENMFWYRQDPGLGLRLIYFSYDVKMKEKGDIPEGYSVSREKKERFSLILESASTNQTSMYLCASSLRRTVSPNEQFFGPGTRLTVL.

The table lists this clone with a count of one. The V call is TRBV3-1 (or the pseudogene TRBV3-2), the J call TRBJ2-1; no clear D gene. Trimming left V 2 bases short and J 10 bases short, with 9 bases between. This CDR3 contains 12 residues. CDR1 is LGHDT and CDR2 is YNNKEL in the germline V gene (reference sequence). CDR3 sequence reads: CASSQISREQFF. The CDR3 coding sequence is TGTGCCAGCAGCCAAATATCCAGAGAGCAGTTCTTC.

V usage is TRBV11-2 and J usage is TRBJ2-7; TRBD1 aligns across 9 bases. The germline CDR1 and CDR2 sequences are SGHAT and FQNNGV. V lost 7 bases, J lost 6 bases, and 10 bases stayed unmatched. The CDR3 is made up of 14 amino acids. Here the CDR3 reads CASTPGQGSGEQYF. The CDR3 DNA reads TGTGCCAGCACTCCGGGACAGGGTTCGGGCGAGCAGTACTTC. The full variable domain, its missing parts supplied by reference TRBV11-2 and TRBJ2-7, is EAGVAQSPRYKIIEKRQSVAFWCNPISGHATLYWYQQILGQGPKLLIQFQNNGVVDDSQLPKDRFSAERLKGVDSTLKIQPAKLEDSAVYLCASTPGQGSGEQYFGPGTRLTVT.

The rearrangement joins TRBV6-5 to TRBJ2-7, with 7 bases fitting TRBD1. V shed 6 bases and J 4 bases; nucleotides not matched to a gene: 9. The CDR3 contains 14 residues. CDR1 and CDR2 from the germline V gene are MNHEY and SVGAGI. The DNA for the CDR3 is TGTGCCAGCAGCCTACCGGGACAGCGTTACGAGCAGTACTTC. This translates into CASSLPGQRYEQYF.

The V call is TRBV25-1, the J call TRBJ2-5; 8 nucleotides align to TRBD1. The length of the CDR3 is 15 residues. V shed 1 base, J shed 4 bases, and the junction held 5 bases outside the gene matches. Germline CDR1 and CDR2: MGHDK and SYGVNS. The CDR3 protein is CASSESRGLGETQYF. CDR3 bases: TGTGCCAGCAGTGAATCCAGGGGGCTAGGAGAGACCCAGTACTTC. The full variable domain, with the rest looked up from reference TRBV25-1 and TRBJ2-5, is EADIYQTPRYLVIGTGKKITLECSQTMGHDKMYWYQQDPGMELHLIHYSYGVNSTEKGDLSSESTVSRIRTEHFPLTLESARPSHTSQYLCASSESRGLGETQYFGPGTRLLVL.

The rearrangement joins TRBV19 to TRBJ1-6; 7 bases map to TRBD1. Germline assignment: CDR1 LNHDA and CDR2 SQIVND (reference sequence). The CDR3 totals 16 residues. The junction had 9 bases not matched to a gene; V was cut back by 3 bases and J by 7 bases. Written as DNA, the CDR3 is TGTGCCAGTAGTATGGGGACAGTCCCTATCAATTCACCCCTCCACTTT. Protein: CASSMGTVPINSPLHF.

This clone was observed once. The chain has TRBV9 and TRBJ1-4; D gene ambiguous. The ends were cut back, 3 bases at V and 5 bases at J, with 11 bases in the middle. In germline, CDR1 is SGDLS, CDR2 YYNGEE. The CDR3 is made up of 14 amino acids. In nucleotides, the CDR3 is TGTGCCAGCAGCGACGGGGTGGGAAATGAAAAACTGTTTTTT. It translates to CASSDGVGNEKLFF. The variable domain in full, with the rest retrieved from reference TRBV9 and TRBJ1-4, is DSGVTQTPKHLITATGQRVTLRCSPRSGDLSVYWYQQSLDQGLQFLIQYYNGEERAKGNILERFSAQQFPDLHSELNLSSLELGDSALYFCASSDGVGNEKLFFGSGTQLSVL.

The V call is TRBV6-1, the J call TRBJ1-1; 11 positions match TRBD1. The CDR3 runs to 14 residues. Germline V gene sequence: CDR1 MNHNS, CDR2 SASEGT. Trimming at V came to 5 bases and at J to 4 bases, leaving 3 bases not matched to a gene. The CDR3, as DNA: TGTGCCAGCAGTCGTGGGACAGGGGGCACTGAAGCTTTCTTT. This encodes CASSRGTGGTEAFF.

The CDR3 region has the DNA TGTGCCAGCAGCTTAGCGGCTAGCGGGAGAAATGAGCAGTTCTTC. It is translated as CASSLAASGRNEQFF. J is TRBJ2-1 and V is TRBV7-2; 10 nucleotides match TRBD2. CDR1 is SGHTA, CDR2 FQGNSA, per germline. This CDR3 spans 15 amino acids. J gave up 7 bases and V 0 bases, and 3 bases lay outside the gene matches.

The rearrangement joins TRBV7-2 to TRBJ2-1, with D hard to call. The CDR3 spans 12 residues. V lost 3 bases, J lost 9 bases, and 9 bases lay in between. The V gene's germline CDR1 is SGHTA and CDR2 FQGNSA. CDR3 in DNA: TGTGCCAGCAGCTTCGGGTCCGCTGAGCAGTTCTTC. Protein product: CASSFGSAEQFF.

The rearrangement uses TRBV19 and TRBJ1-5, with D perhaps TRBD1 (5 bases). Germline lookup yields CDR1 LNHDA and CDR2 SQIVND (reference sequence). The CDR3 contains 16 residues. V was shortened by 5 bases and J by 2 bases, with 16 bases between the two germline ends. The CDR3 here is CASSSPHDSGNQPQHF. Here the CDR3 DNA reads TGTGCCAGTAGTTCTCCCCATGACAGCGGCAATCAGCCCCAGCATTTT.

The V gene is TRBV29-1, the J gene TRBJ1-5; no clear D gene. V lost 4 bases and J 0 bases, leaving 7 bases between the germline ends. Germline CDR1 SQVTM, CDR2 ANQGSEA. The CDR3 sequence is 13 residues long. The CDR3 region is CSVGQSSNQPQHF. For the CDR3, the DNA is TGCAGCGTTGGGCAGTCTAGCAATCAGCCCCAGCATTTT. The entire variable domain, with the rest obtained from reference TRBV29-1 and TRBJ1-5, is as follows: SAVISQKPSRDICQRGTSLTIQCQVDSQVTMMFWYRQQPGQSLTLIATANQGSEATYESGFVIDKFPISRPNLTFSTLTVSNMSPEDSSIYLCSVGQSSNQPQHFGDGTRLSIL.

J is TRBJ1-2 and V is TRBV28; 7 nucleotides align to TRBD1. The J segment lost 12 bases and the V segment lost 4 bases, leaving 11 bases of the junction unmatched. Germline loops: CDR1 MDHEN, CDR2 SYDVKM. This CDR3 has 13 residues. The CDR3 protein is CASSSTPGQQNTF. CDR3 in DNA: TGTGCCAGCAGTTCCACACCGGGACAGCAAAACACCTTC.

The chain is built from TRBV5-6 and TRBJ1-2; D possibly corresponds to TRBD1 (5 bases). Germline V gives CDR1 SGHDT, CDR2 YYEEEE. Between the trimmed V and J ends, which lost 5 bases and 4 bases, there was a span of 12 bases. The CDR3 is 13 residues long. CDR3 nucleotides: TGTGCCAGCAGGACAACAGGAGTCTATGGCTACACCTTC. It is translated as CASRTTGVYGYTF.

This chain connects TRBV19 to TRBJ1-1; unclear D gene. Germline-derived CDR1 and CDR2 are LNHDA and SQIVND (reference sequence). V lost 6 bases, J lost 10 bases, and 21 bases lay in between. This CDR3 contains 14 residues. The CDR3 here is CASSRTGSSGGAFF. The CDR3 region has the DNA TGTGCCAGTAGCCGGACGGGATCTTCCGGAGGAGCTTTCTTT.

The gene calls are TRBV29-1 and TRBJ2-7; weak D call: TRBD1 (6 bases). The CDR3 consists of 12 residues. V lost 3 bases to trimming and J lost 5 bases, with 11 bases between them. Per the germline V gene, CDR1 is SQVTM and CDR2 is ANQGSEA. CDR3 DNA sequence: TGCAGCGTTGACGAACAGGGAAACGAGCAGTACTTC. It encodes CSVDEQGNEQYF.

This clone occurred once. The chain uses TRBV5-4 and TRBJ1-1, with D unclear. The germline V gene encodes CDR1 SGHNT and CDR2 YYREEE (reference sequence). The CDR3 consists of 13 residues. Trimming left V 2 bases short and J 0 bases short, with 5 bases between. The CDR3 DNA reads TGTGCCAGCAGCTTTCTACTGAACACTGAAGCTTTCTTT. Residues: CASSFLLNTEAFF.

The genes are TRBV18 and TRBJ2-7, with 9 bases fitting TRBD2. The germline gives CDR1 KGHSH, CDR2 LQKENI. V gave up 5 bases and J gave up 2 bases; unmatched junction bases: 7. The CDR3 is 15 residues long. The CDR3 here is CASSELAGSAYEQYF. Written as DNA, the CDR3 is TGTGCCAGCTCAGAACTAGCGGGTAGCGCCTACGAGCAGTACTTC.